Below are 19 T cell receptor beta chains sequenced from a single sample in a study of graft-versus-host responses after intestinal transplantation. Assay used: immunoSEQ multiplex PCR; TCRdb lists only in-frame clones, some missing. The repertoire holds about 8,200 clones, with 85% to 95% as singletons. This material consisted of PBMCs, taken 11 days after intestinal transplantation. The receptors derive from a human patient who received an intestinal transplant, so some T cells may come from the graft donor.

The V gene is TRBV9, the J gene TRBJ2-1; no firm D call. This CDR3 region has 14 residues. Germline V CDR1 and CDR2: SGDLS, YYNGEE. Trimming pared 0 bases from V and 2 bases from J, leaving 6 bases between. CDR3: CASSVDSAYNEQFF. In DNA form, the CDR3 reads TGTGCCAGCAGCGTAGATTCGGCCTACAATGAGCAGTTCTTC.

The chain combines TRBV11-2 with TRBJ2-5; D ambiguous. V lost 2 bases to trimming and J lost 1 base, with 11 bases between them. The CDR3 is made up of 15 amino acids. From germline, CDR1 is SGHAT and CDR2 FQNNGV. DNA for the CDR3: TGTGCCAGCAGCTTATTCCCCCGGAGCCAAGAGACCCAGTACTTC. Translation: CASSLFPRSQETQYF.

V usage is TRBV27 and J usage is TRBJ2-7, with 7 bases aligning to TRBD1. Losses at the gene ends were 4 bases for V and 4 bases for J; bases not matched to a gene: 7. Germline V gene sequence: CDR1 MNHEY, CDR2 SMNVEV (reference sequence). CDR3 length: 14 amino acids. The CDR3 DNA is TGTGCCAGCAGTTCCGGGACAGAGACTTACGAGCAGTACTTC. It specifies CASSSGTETYEQYF.

The chain is built from TRBV5-5 and TRBJ1-2; no clear D gene. CDR1 is SGHKS and CDR2 is YYEKEE in the germline V gene (reference sequence). The CDR3 is made up of 17 amino acids. V lost 1 base to trimming and J lost 7 bases, with 23 bases between them. CDR3 bases: TGTGCCAGCAGCTTGAGGTTTCTCGGGGAGAAGCTCCTTGGCTACACCTTC. It codes for CASSLRFLGEKLLGYTF.

This clone was seen more than once but under ten times. The chain has TRBV19 and TRBJ1-5; TRBD1 is a possible D gene (5 bases). The germline V gene has CDR1 LNHDA and CDR2 SQIVND (reference sequence). The V gene lost 1 base and the J gene lost 7 bases, with 20 bases spanning the gap. CDR3 length: 17 amino acids. The chain's CDR3 is CASSIVSGGAGGQPQHF. The CDR3 DNA reads TGTGCCAGTAGTATAGTTTCAGGAGGGGCGGGAGGACAGCCCCAGCATTTT. The variable domain in full, with the rest retrieved from reference TRBV19 and TRBJ1-5, is DGGITQSPKYLFRKEGQNVTLSCEQNLNHDAMYWYRQDPGQGLRLIYYSQIVNDFQKGDIAEGYSVSREKKESFPLTVTSAQKNPTAFYLCASSIVSGGAGGQPQHFGDGTRLSIL.

This chain links TRBV6-1 with TRBJ2-1; TRBD1 might be the D (5 bases). The CDR3 has 15 amino acids. Germline assignment: CDR1 MNHNS and CDR2 SASEGT. The ends were cut back, 0 bases at V and 6 bases at J, with 12 bases in the middle. The CDR3: CASSEAPGSGNEQFF. For the CDR3, the DNA is TGTGCCAGCAGTGAAGCCCCAGGGTCGGGCAATGAGCAGTTCTTC.

V usage is TRBV12-1 and J usage is TRBJ2-1; the table calls TRBD1, which could not be checked here. TRBV12-1 is a pseudogene segment. This CDR3 has 11 residues. CDR3 nucleotides: TGTGCCAGCAGCTACAACAATGAGCAGTTCTTC. It translates to CASSYNNEQFF.

The J gene is TRBJ2-7, the V gene TRBV27; D may be TRBD1 (5 bases). There are 14 residues in the CDR3. Trimming pared 6 bases from V and 0 bases from J, leaving 12 bases between. The germline CDR1 and CDR2 sequences are MNHEY and SMNVEV (reference sequence). CDR3 in amino acids: CASSHRYLSYEQYF. In DNA, the CDR3 is TGTGCCAGCAGCCACAGGTACCTCTCCTACGAGCAGTACTTC.

The DNA for the CDR3 is TGTGCCAGCCGAGGAGGACAGGGGCTTGAAAAACTGTTTTTT. Protein: CASRGGQGLEKLFF. V and J are TRBV5-8 and TRBJ1-4; 9 bases line up with TRBD1. J gave up 7 bases and V 7 bases, and 8 bases lay outside the gene matches. The CDR3 is 14 residues long. Germline V gene data show CDR1 as SGHTS and CDR2 as YDEGEE.

The chain is built from TRBV5-4 and TRBJ2-5, with 9 bases matching TRBD1. V shed 0 bases and J 2 bases; nucleotides not matched to a gene: 5. In germline, CDR1 is SGHNT, CDR2 YYREEE (reference sequence). The CDR3 is 16 amino acids. CDR3 bases: TGTGCCAGCAGCTTGGGGGGACAGGGTTTACAAGAGACCCAGTACTTC. Amino acids: CASSLGGQGLQETQYF.

This rearrangement joins TRBV5-1 to TRBJ1-1; TRBD1 might be the D (5 bases). V lost 5 bases, J lost 1 base, and 12 bases lay in between. The CDR3 is 14 amino acids. CDR1 SGHRS and CDR2 YFSETQ come from the germline V gene. The CDR3 nucleotides read TGCGCCAGCAGTTTCAGGGAAGGGAACACTGAAGCTTTCTTT. It specifies CASSFREGNTEAFF.

The V gene is TRBV7-8, the J gene TRBJ2-5, with 7 bases fitting TRBD1. The V and J ends lost 3 bases and 2 bases, in that order; junction bases with no gene match: 18. CDR1 is SGHVS, CDR2 FQNEAQ, per germline. The CDR3 length is 19 residues. The CDR3 DNA reads as TGTGCCAGCAGCTTGCCAAGACAGGGCCTACGTAGATTACAAGAGACCCAGTACTTC. Amino acid sequence: CASSLPRQGLRRLQETQYF.

Only one count was recorded for this clone. The chain uses TRBV5-1 and TRBJ2-1, with a possible D match to TRBD1 (6 bases). The ends were cut back, 0 bases at V and 3 bases at J, with 10 bases in the middle. The CDR3 length is 15 residues. Germline V gene data show CDR1 as SGHRS and CDR2 as YFSETQ. The CDR3 is CASSLEGEVYNEQFF. CDR3 nucleotides: TGCGCCAGCAGCTTGGAGGGGGAAGTCTACAATGAGCAGTTCTTC.

The J gene is TRBJ2-7, the V gene TRBV28; 9 nucleotides line up with TRBD1. V lost 5 bases and J lost 5; bases outside the gene matches: 7. The CDR3 has 14 residues. The germline gives CDR1 MDHEN, CDR2 SYDVKM. CDR3 coding DNA: TGTGCCAGCAGTCTCCGGGACAGGGATCACGAGCAGTACTTC. The encoded protein is CASSLRDRDHEQYF. Together with reference TRBV28 and TRBJ2-7, the CDR3 gives the full variable domain: DVKVTQSSRYLVKRTGEKVFLECVQDMDHENMFWYRQDPGLGLRLIYFSYDVKMKEKGDIPEGYSVSREKKERFSLILESASTNQTSMYLCASSLRDRDHEQYFGPGTRLTVT.

This rearrangement joins TRBV11-2 to TRBJ2-2; possible D gene TRBD2, 6 bases. The CDR3 runs to 13 residues. CDR1 SGHAT and CDR2 FQNNGV come from the germline V gene. Trimming shortened V by 4 bases and J by 8 bases, and 11 bases separated the two germline ends. CDR3 residues: CASSYSGPGELFF. DNA of the CDR3: TGTGCCAGCAGCTATAGCGGACCGGGGGAGCTGTTTTTT.

The V call is TRBV6-5, the J call TRBJ2-3; D unresolved. The CDR3 loop spans 13 amino acids. From germline, CDR1 is MNHEY and CDR2 SVGAGI. V was shortened by 6 bases and J by 4 bases, with 11 bases between the two germline ends. The chain's CDR3 is CASRPLGADTQYF. The CDR3 DNA reads as TGTGCCAGCAGACCTCTTGGAGCAGATACGCAGTATTTT.

The chain uses TRBV7-9 and TRBJ2-3, with D possibly being TRBD2 (6 bases). With 4 bases removed from V and 2 bases from J, the gap between germline ends came to 13 bases. Germline V CDR1 and CDR2: SEHNR, FQNEAQ (reference sequence). This CDR3 comprises 15 residues. CDR3 nucleotide sequence: TGTGCCAGCAGCTCCTTAAGCGGGTTCACAGATACGCAGTATTTT. This translates into CASSSLSGFTDTQYF.

This chain joins TRBV7-8 and TRBJ2-7, with 9 bases fitting TRBD2. The V gene's germline CDR1 is SGHVS and CDR2 FQNEAQ. There are 18 residues in the CDR3. The ends lost 2 bases at V and 6 bases at J; junction bases unmatched: 17. CDR3 amino acids: CASSLRSGRPLLFSEQYF. CDR3 coding DNA: TGTGCCAGCAGCTTAAGGAGCGGGAGGCCCCTCTTATTCTCCGAGCAGTACTTC.

The V gene is TRBV9, the J gene TRBJ2-1, with TRBD2 matching 9 bases. Trimming cost V 1 base and J 5 bases; bases outside gene matches: 7. This CDR3 region has 16 residues. Germline lookup yields CDR1 SGDLS and CDR2 YYNGEE. The CDR3 nucleotides read TGTGCCAGCAGCGTACGTGGCGGGAGGGGGAACAATGAGCAGTTCTTC. Translation: CASSVRGGRGNNEQFF.